The clone carrying this T cell receptor beta chain was counted a few times. Its specificity is unknown. This sample is drawn from a study of response to subunit inactivated influenza vaccine. The study's findings and limits: Each seasonal influenza vaccination, the authors suggested, recruits few new T cells.

This CDR3 has 15 residues. The germline V and J ends were trimmed by 1 base and 2 bases, with 15 bases remaining between them. CDR1 is DFQATT, CDR2 SNEGSKA, per germline (reference sequence). TCRdb fed the RT-PCR reads into MiXCR, producing one record per CDR3 protein. The sample carries 650,000 or so distinct CDR3 sequences, 11% to 15% recorded once. Here the sequenced sample was PBMCs from blood, taken 14 days before vaccination. V gene TRBV20-1 combines with J gene TRBJ2-7; the D gene is possibly TRBD2 (5 bases). The sequence was obtained from a man aged 50 to 59 who received an inactivated influenza vaccine. The CDR3 here is CSARGVWETAYEQYF. In DNA, the CDR3 is TGCAGTGCTAGAGGTGTGTGGGAGACCGCCTACGAGCAGTACTTC.